One sample yielded the 19 T cell receptor beta chains listed below, sequenced in a study of PD-1 blockade in classical Hodgkin lymphoma. The repertoire was sequenced with immunoSEQ multiplex PCR; TCRdb's copy has only in-frame clones and lacks some. The table includes 40,000 to 65,000 clones, approximately 86% detected once. Time point defined: cycle 4 day 1 (C4D1), after 6 weeks of nivolumab. Each and every patient relapsed after autologous stem cell transplantation, and patients got differing brentuximab vedotin exposure. This specimen consisted of peripheral blood mononuclear cells (PBMCs), obtained before the fourth cycle of nivolumab. The origin of the receptors is a human donor with classical Hodgkin lymphoma.

This chain uses TRBV10-2 with TRBJ2-5, with a tentative D call TRBD2 (5 bases). The CDR3 totals 15 residues. Germline V gene sequence: CDR1 WSHSY, CDR2 SAAADI. V was cut by 6 bases and J by 5 bases, with 19 bases left in between. The CDR3 nucleotides read TGCGCCAGCAGCCTAACGCGGGCAAATTGGGAGACCCAGTACTTC. Encoded protein: CASSLTRANWETQYF.

The V call is TRBV11-2, the J call TRBJ1-1; weak D call: TRBD1 (6 bases). Trimming cost V 5 bases and J 3 bases, with 16 bases left between them. CDR1 is SGHAT and CDR2 is FQNNGV in the germline V gene. The CDR3 runs to 15 residues. The CDR3 loop reads CASSPSGTPYTEAFF. The CDR3 DNA reads as TGTGCCAGCAGCCCTAGCGGGACACCATACACTGAAGCTTTCTTT.

Here the CDR3 DNA reads TGTGCCAGCACCCCGGACAGGGGGAGAGGCTACACCTTC. Protein product: CASTPDRGRGYTF. V gene TRBV5-6 combines with J gene TRBJ1-2, with 10 positions matching TRBD1. The V segment lost 6 bases and the J segment 8 bases; nucleotides outside the gene matches: 7. Looked up from germline, CDR1 is SGHDT and CDR2 is YYEEEE. This CDR3 has 13 amino acids.

This clone was recorded once. CDR3 bases: TGTGCCAGCACCGCTCGACAGGGGTTTCGGACTGAAGCTTTCTTT. Amino acids: CASTARQGFRTEAFF. The chain combines TRBV28 with TRBJ1-1; 8 bases line up with TRBD1. V lost 7 bases and J lost 5; bases outside the gene matches: 12. Germline V gives CDR1 MDHEN, CDR2 SYDVKM. The CDR3 has 15 residues.

The chain uses TRBV6-5 and TRBJ2-3; D remains ambiguous. The CDR3 has 15 residues. Germline V lookup: CDR1 MNHEY, CDR2 SVGAGI. V was clipped by 2 bases and J by 0 bases, with 9 bases between them. CDR3 in amino acids: CASSYGVGSTDTQYF. In DNA form, the CDR3 reads TGTGCCAGCAGTTACGGGGTAGGGAGCACAGATACGCAGTATTTT.

This chain connects TRBV28 to TRBJ2-1, with TRBD2 matching over 13 bases. Trimming at V came to 4 bases and at J to 8 bases, leaving 8 bases not matched to a gene. This CDR3 is 16 amino acids long. Germline V gene sequence: CDR1 MDHEN, CDR2 SYDVKM. The CDR3 DNA sequence: TGTGCCAGCAGTTCACCGGGACTAGCGGGACTCGATGAGCAGTTCTTC. It is translated as CASSSPGLAGLDEQFF. Together with reference TRBV28 and TRBJ2-1, the CDR3 gives the full variable domain: DVKVTQSSRYLVKRTGEKVFLECVQDMDHENMFWYRQDPGLGLRLIYFSYDVKMKEKGDIPEGYSVSREKKERFSLILESASTNQTSMYLCASSSPGLAGLDEQFFGPGTRLTVL.

The chain has TRBV5-8 and TRBJ1-2, with D uncertain. V lost 2 bases and J lost 8, with 10 bases in between. The CDR3 sequence is 12 residues long. Germline CDR1 SGHTS, CDR2 YDEGEE. CDR3: CASSLSGGGYTF. DNA of the CDR3: TGTGCCAGCAGCTTAAGCGGCGGAGGCTACACCTTC.

This clone has just one count. The DNA is left out, because the CDR3 cannot be placed on it with certainty; the CDR3 is given as TCRdb lists it. The CDR3 spells CASSSSAGNTIYF. The chain employs TRBV6-1 and TRBJ1-3. Looked up from germline, CDR1 is MNHNS and CDR2 is SASEGT. The CDR3 is 13 residues long, ends included.

J is TRBJ2-1 and V is TRBV29-1; 10 bases are a match to TRBD2. J was trimmed by 8 bases and V by 8 bases; bases with no gene match: 6. The CDR3 length is 12 residues. Germline assignment: CDR1 SQVTM and CDR2 ANQGSEA. CDR3 nucleotides: TGCAGCACCTCTAGCGGGAGTGATGAGCAGTTCTTC. Its translation: CSTSSGSDEQFF.

The gene calls are TRBV19 and TRBJ2-7; TRBD1 aligns across 7 bases. V was clipped by 3 bases and J by 4 bases; unmatched bases: 12. Germline V gives CDR1 LNHDA, CDR2 SQIVND (reference sequence). The length of the CDR3 is 16 residues. DNA for the CDR3: TGTGCCAGTAGTATGAACCGGGACAGATTTTTATACGAGCAGTACTTC. Its translation: CASSMNRDRFLYEQYF.

The chain recombines TRBV28 with TRBJ1-1; tentatively, D is TRBD1 (5 bases). V lost 5 bases, J lost 0 bases, and 13 bases lay in between. This CDR3 is 15 amino acids long. Germline loops: CDR1 MDHEN, CDR2 SYDVKM. CDR3 amino acids: CASSPPGAMNTEAFF. The CDR3 nucleotides read TGTGCCAGCAGTCCGCCTGGGGCCATGAACACTGAAGCTTTCTTT.

The chain recombines TRBV12-2 with TRBJ2-6; the D segment call TRBD1 is taken from the table without a DNA check. TRBV12-2 counts as a pseudogene. The CDR3 length is 19 residues. The CDR3 sequence is CASRLARDRGAAGANVLTF. The DNA for the CDR3 is TGTGCAAGTCGCTTGGCCCGGGACAGGGGGGCGGCTGGGGCCAACGTCCTGACTTTC.

The chain combines TRBV2 with TRBJ2-7; D is perhaps TRBD1 or TRBD2 (5 bases each). The CDR3 extends over 14 amino acids. Per the germline V gene, CDR1 is SNHLY and CDR2 is FYNNEI. Trimming took 5 bases from V and 0 from J, leaving 11 bases between them. Written as DNA, the CDR3 is TGTGCCAGCAGTAGGGACGGTAGCTCCTACGAGCAGTACTTC. Translation gives CASSRDGSSYEQYF.

The CDR3 sequence is CASSQGGTGALARPFF. The DNA of the CDR3 is TGTGCCAGCAGCCAAGGGGGGACAGGCGCCCTAGCAAGACCGTTCTTC. The V gene is TRBV13, the J gene TRBJ2-1, with 8 bases identical to TRBD1. The CDR3 is 16 amino acids. The junction had 21 bases not matched to a gene; V was cut back by 5 bases and J by 15 bases. Germline-derived CDR1 and CDR2 are PRHDT and FYEKMQ (reference sequence).

The chain couples TRBV28 to TRBJ1-2; no clear D. The CDR3 is made up of 11 amino acids. Germline CDR1 and CDR2: MDHEN and SYDVKM. The germline V and J ends were trimmed by 8 bases and 4 bases, with 8 bases remaining between them. For the CDR3, the DNA is TGTGCCAGCGGAGAAGTCTATGGCTACACCTTC. This gives the protein CASGEVYGYTF.

The chain has TRBV7-9 and TRBJ1-2; D might be TRBD1 (5 bases). The germline V gene encodes CDR1 SEHNR and CDR2 FQNEAQ (reference sequence). The V and J ends lost 4 bases and 13 bases respectively, with 13 bases between them. This CDR3 spans 11 amino acids. This CDR3 reads CASSSWGGSTF. The CDR3 DNA sequence: TGTGCCAGCAGCTCCTGGGGGGGGAGCACCTTC.

The CDR3 region has the DNA TGTGCCAGCAGCTTGGACGGGAGGCCTAACACCGGGGAGCTGTTTTTT. It translates to CASSLDGRPNTGELFF. V is TRBV5-6 and J is TRBJ2-2; 7 positions match TRBD2. In germline, CDR1 is SGHDT, CDR2 YYEEEE. J lost 2 bases, V lost 0 bases, and 4 bases had no gene match. This CDR3 is built from 16 residues.

This clone was detected only once. This rearrangement joins TRBV28 to TRBJ2-1; 14 bases align to TRBD2. Trimming took 5 bases from V and 4 from J; bases not matched to a gene: 7. The CDR3 loop spans 17 amino acids. Germline CDR1 is MDHEN and CDR2 is SYDVKM. The CDR3 here is CASSTRLAGGRYNEQFF. Written as DNA, the CDR3 is TGTGCCAGCAGTACCCGACTAGCGGGAGGGCGGTACAATGAGCAGTTCTTC. Drawing the rest from reference TRBV28 and TRBJ2-1, the complete variable domain is DVKVTQSSRYLVKRTGEKVFLECVQDMDHENMFWYRQDPGLGLRLIYFSYDVKMKEKGDIPEGYSVSREKKERFSLILESASTNQTSMYLCASSTRLAGGRYNEQFFGPGTRLTVL.

This clone is a singleton in its sample. V and J are TRBV6-5 and TRBJ1-1, with D perhaps matching TRBD1 (5 bases). Trimming took 2 bases from V and 2 from J, leaving 9 bases between them. The germline V gene has CDR1 MNHEY and CDR2 SVGAGI. The CDR3 length is 14 residues. This CDR3 is CASSYRGTNTEAFF. The DNA of the CDR3 is TGTGCCAGCAGTTACAGGGGAACCAACACTGAAGCTTTCTTT.